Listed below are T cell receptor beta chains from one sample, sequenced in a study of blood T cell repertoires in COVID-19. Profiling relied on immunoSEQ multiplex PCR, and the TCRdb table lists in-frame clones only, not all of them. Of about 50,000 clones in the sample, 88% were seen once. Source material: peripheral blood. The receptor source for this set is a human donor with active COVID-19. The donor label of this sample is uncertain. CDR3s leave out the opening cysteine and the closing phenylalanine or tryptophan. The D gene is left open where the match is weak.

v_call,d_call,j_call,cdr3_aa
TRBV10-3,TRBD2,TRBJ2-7,AISSTGTSGLFSYEQY
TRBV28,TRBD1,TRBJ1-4,ASSTPGQDNEKLF
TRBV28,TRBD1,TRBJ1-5,ASSLVGRGRQPQH
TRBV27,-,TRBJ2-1,ASSLQGWGNEQF
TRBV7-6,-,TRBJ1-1,ASRTTGPAF
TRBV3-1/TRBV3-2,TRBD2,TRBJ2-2,ASSRLAGATGELF
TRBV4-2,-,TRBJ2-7,ASSQPGLSYEQY
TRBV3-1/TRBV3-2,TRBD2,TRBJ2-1,ASSPGLAVVSAEQF
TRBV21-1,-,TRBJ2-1,ASSQSGGNEQF
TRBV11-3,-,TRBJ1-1,ASSLVGGTEAF
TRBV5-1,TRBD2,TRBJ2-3,ASSFIGTSGSDTQY
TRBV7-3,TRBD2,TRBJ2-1,ASSAGGIYNEQF
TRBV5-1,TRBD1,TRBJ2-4,ASSRGQGGQNIQY
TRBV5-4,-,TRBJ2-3,ASSLGVPSNTDTQY
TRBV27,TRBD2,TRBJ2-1,ASSFYRTSGGAGNEQF
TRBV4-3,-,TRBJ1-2,ASSQDRATYGYT
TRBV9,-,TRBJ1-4,ASSVAVGRGNEKLF
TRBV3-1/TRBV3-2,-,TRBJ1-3,ASSQDIRTPGNTIY
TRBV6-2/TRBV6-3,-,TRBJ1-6,ASSDGLSGLSSYNSPLH
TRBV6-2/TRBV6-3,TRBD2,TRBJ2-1,ASSYLGRLSASGSHEQF
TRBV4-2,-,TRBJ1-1,ASRPRGTNTEAF
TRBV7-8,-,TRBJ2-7,ASSLVGLAREQY
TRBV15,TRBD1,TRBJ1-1,ATSERTGNTEAF
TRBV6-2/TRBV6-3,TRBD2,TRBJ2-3,ASSYRGRSTDTQY
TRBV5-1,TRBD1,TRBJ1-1,ASSHDRGTEAF
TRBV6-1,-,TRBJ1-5,ASSEVGAVNQPQH
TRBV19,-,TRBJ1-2,ASTRTALNYGYT
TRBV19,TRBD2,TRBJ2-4,ASSIDRGLAGSGAKNIQY
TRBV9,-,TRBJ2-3,ASSPTPGDTQY
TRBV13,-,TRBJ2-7,ASSLLGEDYEQY
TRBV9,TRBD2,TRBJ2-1,ASSAGLAGDGYNEQF
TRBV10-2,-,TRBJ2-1,ASSEVVGEVGREQF
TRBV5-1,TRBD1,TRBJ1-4,ASSSLTGSHEKLF
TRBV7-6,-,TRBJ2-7,ASSLAEGPYEQY
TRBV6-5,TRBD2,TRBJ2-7,ASSYAAGGPYEQY
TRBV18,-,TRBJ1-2,ASSPITGPYGYT
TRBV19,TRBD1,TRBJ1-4,ASSAGDRRNEKLF
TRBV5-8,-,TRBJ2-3,ASLYQVSTDTQY
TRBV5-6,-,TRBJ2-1,ASSLFAQEQF
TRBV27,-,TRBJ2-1,ASSLILSGLRNEQF
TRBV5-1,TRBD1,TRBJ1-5,ASRVDRDRDSDQPQH
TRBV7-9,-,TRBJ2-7,ASSFYRSSYEQY
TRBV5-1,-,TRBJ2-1,ASSLTVAAYNEQF
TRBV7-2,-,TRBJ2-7,ASSSNRASYEQY
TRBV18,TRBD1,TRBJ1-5,ASSPLGQGGQPQH
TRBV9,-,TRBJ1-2,ASSVGQGNSYGYT
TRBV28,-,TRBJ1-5,ASSLPARVRSNQPQH
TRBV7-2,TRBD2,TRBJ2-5,ASSLDPSGQPTQY
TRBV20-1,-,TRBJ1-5,SASRMDPTVRSQPQH
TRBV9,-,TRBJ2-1,ASSVGGDPIYNEQF